The rows below give T cell receptor beta chains drawn from one sample of a study of T cells after yellow fever vaccination. In TCRdb, the 5' RACE reads were re-called with MiXCR into one record per CDR3 protein. The sample has a few hundred thousand distinct CDR3 sequences; 3.5% to 5% are singletons. The sequences come from PBMCs, collected 15 days after the yellow fever booster vaccination. Every receptor here comes from a man between 18 and 35 years old who received the YFV17D yellow fever vaccine. The CDR3 runs from the conserved cysteine through the conserved F or W. Fields, in order: V gene, J gene, CDR3 protein.

v_call: TRBV12-3/TRBV12-4
j_call: TRBJ2-7
cdr3_aa: CASSFKGQSSYEQYF

v_call: TRBV20-1
j_call: TRBJ2-3
cdr3_aa: CSALSTDTHTQYF

v_call: TRBV14
j_call: TRBJ2-1
cdr3_aa: CASSHGLLDEQFF

v_call: TRBV6-6
j_call: TRBJ1-5
cdr3_aa: CASSLVGVGQPQHF

v_call: TRBV27
j_call: TRBJ1-1
cdr3_aa: CASRPSAGAEAFF

v_call: TRBV4-3
j_call: TRBJ1-6
cdr3_aa: CASSQDSRGYNSPLHF

v_call: TRBV7-2
j_call: TRBJ1-2
cdr3_aa: CASSIRDGANYGYTF

v_call: TRBV7-2
j_call: TRBJ1-5
cdr3_aa: CASSLVGGGQGNQPQHF

v_call: TRBV4-3
j_call: TRBJ2-1
cdr3_aa: CASSQEVFYEQFF

v_call: TRBV7-8
j_call: TRBJ2-7
cdr3_aa: CASSPGTLYYEQYF

v_call: TRBV4-3
j_call: TRBJ2-1
cdr3_aa: CASSQVPGGGTGGSYNEQFF

v_call: TRBV12-3/TRBV12-4
j_call: TRBJ2-3
cdr3_aa: CATGTSGGFDTQYF

v_call: TRBV18
j_call: TRBJ2-2
cdr3_aa: CASSPIPSGYTTGELFF

v_call: TRBV29-1
j_call: TRBJ1-1
cdr3_aa: CSGDVDTEAFF

v_call: TRBV5-1
j_call: TRBJ2-1
cdr3_aa: CASSLAVLGDNEQFF

v_call: TRBV7-2
j_call: TRBJ2-7
cdr3_aa: CASRLGSGGSYEQYF

v_call: TRBV10-3
j_call: TRBJ1-4
cdr3_aa: CAISTGQSPTNEKLFF

v_call: TRBV6-2/TRBV6-3
j_call: TRBJ1-1
cdr3_aa: CASVKRGVNTEAFF

v_call: TRBV20-1
j_call: TRBJ1-5
cdr3_aa: CSASGATNQPQHF

v_call: TRBV5-1
j_call: TRBJ2-7
cdr3_aa: CASSLPGRREHEQYF

v_call: TRBV3-1
j_call: TRBJ2-5
cdr3_aa: CASSPASGGRETQYF

v_call: TRBV12-3/TRBV12-4
j_call: TRBJ2-3
cdr3_aa: CASGRPGGGTDTQYF

v_call: TRBV24-1
j_call: TRBJ2-2
cdr3_aa: CATSDITTTGELFF

v_call: TRBV29-1
j_call: TRBJ2-5
cdr3_aa: CSVGGETQYF

v_call: TRBV20-1
j_call: TRBJ2-7
cdr3_aa: CLVLSGRYEQYF

v_call: TRBV6-5
j_call: TRBJ2-2
cdr3_aa: CASSYSTQGNTGELFF

v_call: TRBV10-3
j_call: TRBJ1-1
cdr3_aa: CATRERGQGARGTEAFF

v_call: TRBV7-6
j_call: TRBJ2-7
cdr3_aa: CASSLGHRGGYEQYF

v_call: TRBV7-6
j_call: TRBJ2-1
cdr3_aa: CASSFLAGAYNEQFF

v_call: TRBV4-3
j_call: TRBJ2-3
cdr3_aa: CASSLRGHQTDTQYF

v_call: TRBV3-1
j_call: TRBJ2-5
cdr3_aa: CASSQRQGRETQYF

v_call: TRBV10-3
j_call: TRBJ1-3
cdr3_aa: CAITGVSGNTIYF

v_call: TRBV4-3
j_call: TRBJ2-7
cdr3_aa: CASSQSRGAGEQYF

v_call: TRBV12-3/TRBV12-4
j_call: TRBJ2-1
cdr3_aa: CASNGGGYNEQFF

v_call: TRBV5-1
j_call: TRBJ1-3
cdr3_aa: CASRAEAGNTIYF

v_call: TRBV7-7
j_call: TRBJ2-3
cdr3_aa: CASSSGQATDTQYF

v_call: TRBV7-6
j_call: TRBJ1-1
cdr3_aa: CASSVGAGAANTEAFF

v_call: TRBV5-1
j_call: TRBJ2-3
cdr3_aa: CASSPGLAADTQYF

v_call: TRBV6-6
j_call: TRBJ2-5
cdr3_aa: CASTQDETQYF

v_call: TRBV11-2
j_call: TRBJ2-5
cdr3_aa: CASSASPGEETQYF

v_call: TRBV2
j_call: TRBJ1-5
cdr3_aa: CASSPTQGVLPQHF

v_call: TRBV7-2
j_call: TRBJ2-3
cdr3_aa: CASSQTRGATDTQYF

v_call: TRBV15
j_call: TRBJ1-6
cdr3_aa: CATSRDTFWDSNSPLHF

v_call: TRBV6-5
j_call: TRBJ2-4
cdr3_aa: CASRGGAAKNIQYF

v_call: TRBV4-3
j_call: TRBJ2-5
cdr3_aa: CASSQGQRETQYF

v_call: TRBV5-8
j_call: TRBJ1-2
cdr3_aa: CASSLKQGLEYGYTF